These T cell receptor beta chains were read from a single sample in a study of CD8 T cells in ankylosing spondylitis. TCRdb fed the 5' RACE reads into MiXCR, producing one record per CDR3 protein. The sample has 75,000 to 95,000 distinct CDR3 sequences; about 8.1% are singletons. Specimen: blood, either unsorted or a sorted T cell fraction (not recorded which). These receptors were taken from a male donor with ankylosing spondylitis. Each CDR3 is given with its conserved first and last residue. The order of the fields is D gene, J gene, V gene, clone size, CDR3 DNA, CDR3 protein. D genes are given only for firm matches. The size field is filled for only some rows; it gives once, few, many or a size class.

- TRBJ1-1 TRBV6-2/TRBV6-3 many TGTGCCAGCACCGGAGGGTTGGGGGCTGAAGCTTTCTTT CASTGGLGAEAFF
TRBD2 TRBJ2-1 TRBV20-1 few TGCAGTGCTAGAAATACGAGACTAGCGGTCGCCTCCTACAATGAGCAGTTCTTC CSARNTRLAVASYNEQFF
- TRBJ2-5 TRBV7-9 few TGTGCCAGCAGTCCTACGACCGGGGGTTTTGAAGAGACCCAGTACTTC CASSPTTGGFEETQYF
TRBD2 TRBJ2-7 TRBV20-1 many TGCAGTGCTAGAGGGGAGGGTAGTCGTAGCTCCTACGAGCAGTACTTC CSARGEGSRSSYEQYF
- TRBJ2-1 TRBV6-1 - TGTGCCAGCAGTCCAGGGAGTAGCTCCTACAATGAGCAGTTCTTC CASSPGSSSYNEQFF
- TRBJ2-4 TRBV10-2 few TGCGCCAGCAGTGAGCTGTCAGAGGGTGCCAAAAACATTCAGTACTTC CASSELSEGAKNIQYF
- TRBJ2-1 TRBV19 - TGTGCCAGTAGTATAGATTCGGAGGTAGAGGGGGTCTTC CASSIDSEVEGVF
TRBD1 TRBJ2-5 TRBV12-3/TRBV12-4 once TGTGCCAGCCGTAACCCGGGACAGGCGAATCAAGAGACCCAGTACTTC CASRNPGQANQETQYF
- TRBJ2-2 TRBV21-1 few TGTGCCAGCAGCAAAAAGGGCAGGGGTTCCGGGGAGCTGTTTTTT CASSKKGRGSGELFF
- TRBJ2-1 TRBV18 - TGTGCCAGCTCACCAAACGACTTCGAAGATGAGCAGTTCTTC CASSPNDFEDEQFF
TRBD1 TRBJ2-5 TRBV12-3/TRBV12-4 - TGTGCCAGCTGGGACAGGGGGCGGGAGACCCAGTACTTC CASWDRGRETQYF
- TRBJ2-1 TRBV5-1 many TGCGCCAGCAGCCAAGCGGAGAGCTCCTACAATGAGCAGTTCTTC CASSQAESSYNEQFF
TRBD1 TRBJ1-1 TRBV6-1 few TGTGCCAGCAGTGAAGGGGACAGATGGACTGAAGCTTTCTTT CASSEGDRWTEAFF
TRBD1 TRBJ1-5 TRBV2 many TGTGCCAGCAGTGTAAGGGACAGGCAGCCCCAGCATTTT CASSVRDRQPQHF
TRBD1 TRBJ1-6 TRBV9 - TGTGCCAGCAGCGGGACAGGTTACAGTTATAATTCACCCCTCCACTTT CASSGTGYSYNSPLHF
- TRBJ2-2 TRBV6-2/TRBV6-3 many TGTGCCATCTCAGAGGTCACCACCGGGGAGCTGTTTTTT CAISEVTTGELFF
- TRBJ2-2 TRBV29-1 many TGCAGCGTGGGGGACTTGTTGACCGGGGAGCTGTTTTTT CSVGDLLTGELFF
- TRBJ2-2 TRBV27 many TGTGCCAGCAGTCCCCGCAGGGTGGCCGGGGAGCTGTTTTTT CASSPRRVAGELFF
- TRBJ1-2 TRBV3-1 few TGTGCCAGCAGCCAAGATTGGCGGGCCTCTAACTATGGCTACACCTTC CASSQDWRASNYGYTF
- TRBJ2-5 TRBV27 - TGTGCCAGCAGTTTTGGCAGCATCGACCAAGAGACCCAGTACTTC CASSFGSIDQETQYF
- TRBJ1-5 TRBV12-3/TRBV12-4 many TGTGCCAGCAGCCCTCTAGGGTATCAGCCCCAGCATTTT CASSPLGYQPQHF
TRBD2 TRBJ2-7 TRBV7-9 - TGTGCCAGCAGCTTAGGACTAGCGGGACGGAATGAGCAGTACTTC CASSLGLAGRNEQYF
- TRBJ1-4 TRBV27 - TGTGCCAGCAGTAGTGGGGAAGTTAATGAAAAACTGTTTTTT CASSSGEVNEKLFF
- TRBJ2-1 TRBV12-3/TRBV12-4 once TGTGCCAGCAGTGGGGTTTGGCAGTTCTTC CASSGVWQFF
- TRBJ2-2 TRBV12-3/TRBV12-4 few TGTGCCAGCAGCCATACCACCGGATACACCGGGGAGCTGTTTTTT CASSHTTGYTGELFF